This passage covers 2 T cell receptor beta chains from one sample sequenced in a study of naive and memory T cell subsets. The beta constant-region primer was an equimolar mix of two oligonucleotides covering TRBC1 and TRBC2. TCRdb processed the UMI-ligation and nested PCR reads anew with MiXCR; each CDR3 protein has one entry. The sample consists of 130,000 to 150,000 distinct CDR3 sequences, about a sixth of them appearing once. Sequenced sample: naive CD4+ T cells from blood. These receptors all come from a human donor in good health.

V and J are TRBV5-5 and TRBJ2-7; the match to TRBD2 covers 8 bases. The CDR3 is 14 residues long. Germline loops: CDR1 SGHKS, CDR2 YYEKEE (reference sequence). V shed 1 base, J shed 3 bases, and the junction held 3 bases outside the gene matches. The CDR3 region is CASSLRGGDYEQYF. The CDR3 region has the DNA TGTGCCAGCAGCTTGCGGGGGGGCGACTACGAGCAGTACTTC.

The CDR3 nucleotides are TGCAGCGTTGGGACAGGTGGGACTGAAGCTTTCTTT. It specifies CSVGTGGTEAFF. This chain joins TRBV29-1 and TRBJ1-1; 7 nucleotides match TRBD1. The CDR3 is made up of 12 amino acids. Germline CDR1 and CDR2: SQVTM and ANQGSEA. With 4 bases clipped from V and 5 bases from J, the junction kept 4 bases outside the gene matches.